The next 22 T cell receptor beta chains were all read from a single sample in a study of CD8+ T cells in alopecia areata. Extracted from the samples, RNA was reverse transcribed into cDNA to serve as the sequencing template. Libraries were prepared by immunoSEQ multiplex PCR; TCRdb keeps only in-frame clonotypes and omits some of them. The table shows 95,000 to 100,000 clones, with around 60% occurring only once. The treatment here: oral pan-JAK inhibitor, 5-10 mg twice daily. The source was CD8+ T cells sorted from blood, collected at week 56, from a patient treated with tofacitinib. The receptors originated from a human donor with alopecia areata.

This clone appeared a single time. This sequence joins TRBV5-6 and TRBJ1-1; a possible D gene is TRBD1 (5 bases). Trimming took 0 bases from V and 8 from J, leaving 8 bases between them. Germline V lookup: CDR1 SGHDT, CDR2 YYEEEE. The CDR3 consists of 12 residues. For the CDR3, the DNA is TGTGCCAGCAGCTTGGGACAGACCGAAGCTTTCTTT. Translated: CASSLGQTEAFF.

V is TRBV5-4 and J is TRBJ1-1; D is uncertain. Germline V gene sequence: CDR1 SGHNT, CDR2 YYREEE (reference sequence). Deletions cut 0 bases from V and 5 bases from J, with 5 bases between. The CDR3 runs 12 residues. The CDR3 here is CASSLGVTEAFF. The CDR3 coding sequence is TGTGCCAGCAGCTTGGGGGTTACTGAAGCTTTCTTT.

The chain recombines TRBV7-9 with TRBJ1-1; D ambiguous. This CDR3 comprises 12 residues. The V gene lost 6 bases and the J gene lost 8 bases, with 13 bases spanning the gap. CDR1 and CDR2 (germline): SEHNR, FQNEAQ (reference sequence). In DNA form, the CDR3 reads TGTGCCAGCAGTAATACGGACCTGGAAGCTTTCTTT. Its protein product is CASSNTDLEAFF. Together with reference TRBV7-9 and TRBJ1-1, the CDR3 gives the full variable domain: DTGVSQNPRHKITKRGQNVTFRCDPISEHNRLYWYRQTLGQGPEFLTYFQNEAQLEKSRLLSDRFSAERPKGSFSTLEIQRTEQGDSAMYLCASSNTDLEAFFGQGTRLTVV.

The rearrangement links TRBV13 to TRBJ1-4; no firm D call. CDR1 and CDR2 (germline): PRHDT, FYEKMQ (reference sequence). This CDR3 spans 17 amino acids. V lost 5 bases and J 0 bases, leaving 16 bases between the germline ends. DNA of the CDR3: TGTGCCAGCAGCCCAGGTGGCAGGACTGCAACTAATGAAAAACTGTTTTTT. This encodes CASSPGGRTATNEKLFF.

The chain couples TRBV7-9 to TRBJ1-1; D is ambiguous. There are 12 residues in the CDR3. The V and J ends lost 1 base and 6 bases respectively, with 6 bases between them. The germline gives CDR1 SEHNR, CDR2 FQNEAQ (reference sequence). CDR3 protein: CASSLDQSEAFF. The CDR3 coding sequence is TGTGCCAGCAGCTTAGATCAGTCTGAAGCTTTCTTT.

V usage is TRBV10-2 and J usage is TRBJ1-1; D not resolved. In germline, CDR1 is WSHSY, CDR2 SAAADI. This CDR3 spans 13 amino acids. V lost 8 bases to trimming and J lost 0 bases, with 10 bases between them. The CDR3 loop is CASGLGLNTEAFF. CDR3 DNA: TGCGCCAGCGGTCTCGGCTTGAACACTGAAGCTTTCTTT.

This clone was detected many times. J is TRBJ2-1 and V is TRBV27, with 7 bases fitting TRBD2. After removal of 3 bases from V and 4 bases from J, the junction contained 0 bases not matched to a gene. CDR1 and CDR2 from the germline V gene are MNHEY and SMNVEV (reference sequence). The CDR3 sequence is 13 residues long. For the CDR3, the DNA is TGTGCCAGCAGTTTGGGGGGGTACAATGAGCAGTTCTTC. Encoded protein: CASSLGGYNEQFF.

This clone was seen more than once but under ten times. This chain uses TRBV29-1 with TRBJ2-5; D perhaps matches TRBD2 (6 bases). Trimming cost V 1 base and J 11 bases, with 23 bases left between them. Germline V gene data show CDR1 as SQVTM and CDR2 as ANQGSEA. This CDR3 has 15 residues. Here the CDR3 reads CSVEGVARGTGEQYF. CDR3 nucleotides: TGCAGCGTTGAAGGTGTTGCACGGGGGACTGGGGAGCAGTACTTC.

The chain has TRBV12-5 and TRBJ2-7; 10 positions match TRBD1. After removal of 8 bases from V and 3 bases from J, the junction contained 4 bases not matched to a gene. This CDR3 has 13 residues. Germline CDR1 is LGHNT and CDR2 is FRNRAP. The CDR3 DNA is TGTGCTAGTCCCCGGGACAGGGGCTACGAGCAGTACTTC. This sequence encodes CASPRDRGYEQYF.

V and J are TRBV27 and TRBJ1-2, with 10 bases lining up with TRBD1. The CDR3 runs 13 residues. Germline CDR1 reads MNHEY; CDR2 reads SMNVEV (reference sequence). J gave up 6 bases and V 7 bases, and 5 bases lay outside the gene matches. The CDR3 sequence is CASTKDRGDGYTF. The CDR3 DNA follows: TGTGCCAGCACTAAGGACAGGGGGGATGGCTACACCTTC.

In nucleotides, the CDR3 is TGTGCCAGCTCACCAGGGAGTTCACCCCTCCACTTT. Amino acid sequence: CASSPGSSPLHF. The chain links TRBV18 to TRBJ1-6; D gene unclear. The CDR3 covers 12 residues. V was clipped by 2 bases and J by 9 bases, with 5 bases between them. CDR1 KGHSH and CDR2 LQKENI come from the germline V gene.

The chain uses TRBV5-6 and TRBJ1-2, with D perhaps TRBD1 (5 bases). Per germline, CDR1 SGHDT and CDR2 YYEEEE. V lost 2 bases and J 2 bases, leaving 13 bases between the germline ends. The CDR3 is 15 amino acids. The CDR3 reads CASSFGRDLNYGYTF. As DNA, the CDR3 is TGTGCCAGCAGCTTTGGCAGGGATCTGAACTATGGCTACACCTTC.

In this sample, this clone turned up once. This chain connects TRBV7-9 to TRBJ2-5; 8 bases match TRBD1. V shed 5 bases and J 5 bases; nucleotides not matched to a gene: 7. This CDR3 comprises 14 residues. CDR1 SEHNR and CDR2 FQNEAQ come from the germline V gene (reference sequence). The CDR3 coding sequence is TGTGCCAGCAGCCGGACAGGGTTTCGTGAGACCCAGTACTTC. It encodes CASSRTGFRETQYF.

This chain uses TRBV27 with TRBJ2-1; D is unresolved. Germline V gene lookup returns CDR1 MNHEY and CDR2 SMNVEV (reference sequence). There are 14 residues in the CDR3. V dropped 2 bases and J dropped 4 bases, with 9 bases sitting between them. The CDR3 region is CASSLDGRYNEQFF. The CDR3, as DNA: TGTGCCAGCAGTTTAGACGGAAGATACAATGAGCAGTTCTTC.

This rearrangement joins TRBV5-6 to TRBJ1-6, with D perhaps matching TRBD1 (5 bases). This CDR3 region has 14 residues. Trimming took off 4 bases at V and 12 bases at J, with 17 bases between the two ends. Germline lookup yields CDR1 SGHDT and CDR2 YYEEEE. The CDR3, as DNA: TGTGCCAGCAGCCTCGTTGACAGCCCGGTACCCCTCCACTTT. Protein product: CASSLVDSPVPLHF.

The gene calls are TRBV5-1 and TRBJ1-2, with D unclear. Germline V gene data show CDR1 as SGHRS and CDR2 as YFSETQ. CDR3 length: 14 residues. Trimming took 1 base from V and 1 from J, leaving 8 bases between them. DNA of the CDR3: TGCGCCAGCAGCTTGAAAGGACTTAACTATGGCTACACCTTC. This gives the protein CASSLKGLNYGYTF.

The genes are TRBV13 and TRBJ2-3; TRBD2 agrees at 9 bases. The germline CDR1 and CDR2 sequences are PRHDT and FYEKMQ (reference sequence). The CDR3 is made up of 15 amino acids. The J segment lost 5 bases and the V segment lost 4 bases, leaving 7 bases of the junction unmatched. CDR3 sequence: CASSSGGGGLDTQYF. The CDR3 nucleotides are TGTGCCAGCAGCTCAGGCGGGGGGGGACTAGATACGCAGTATTTT.

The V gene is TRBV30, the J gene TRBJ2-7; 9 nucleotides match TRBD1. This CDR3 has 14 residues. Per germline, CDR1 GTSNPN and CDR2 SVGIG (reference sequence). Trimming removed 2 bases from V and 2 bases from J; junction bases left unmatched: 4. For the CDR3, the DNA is TGTGCCTGGAGTCAACAGGGGGCCGCCTACGAGCAGTACTTC. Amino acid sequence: CAWSQQGAAYEQYF.

The CDR3 region is CASSIQGGVTEAFF. The CDR3 nucleotides are TGTGCCAGCAGCATACAGGGGGGGGTCACTGAAGCTTTCTTT. This chain uses TRBV13 with TRBJ1-1; 8 nucleotides align to TRBD1. The ends lost 5 bases at V and 4 bases at J; junction bases unmatched: 6. The CDR3 extends over 14 amino acids. CDR1 and CDR2 from the germline V gene are PRHDT and FYEKMQ (reference sequence).

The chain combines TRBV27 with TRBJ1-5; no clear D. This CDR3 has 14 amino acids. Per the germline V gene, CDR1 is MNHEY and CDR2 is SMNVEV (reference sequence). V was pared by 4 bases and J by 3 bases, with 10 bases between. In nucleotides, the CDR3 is TGTGCCAGCAGTTCCTCGGGAGTCAATCAGCCCCAGCATTTT. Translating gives CASSSSGVNQPQHF.

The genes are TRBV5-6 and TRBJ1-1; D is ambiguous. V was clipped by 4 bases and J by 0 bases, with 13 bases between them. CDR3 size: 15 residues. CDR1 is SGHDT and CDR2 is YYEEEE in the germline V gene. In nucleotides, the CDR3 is TGTGCCAGCAGCCCTGAACCGGAGGTGAACACTGAAGCTTTCTTT. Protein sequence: CASSPEPEVNTEAFF.

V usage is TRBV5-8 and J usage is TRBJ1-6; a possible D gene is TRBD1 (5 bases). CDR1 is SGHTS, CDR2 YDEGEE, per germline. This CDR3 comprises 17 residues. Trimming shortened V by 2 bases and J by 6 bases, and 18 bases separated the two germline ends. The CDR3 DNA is TGTGCCAGCAGCTTTATTATCCGGGGCGCATCTAATTCACCCCTCCACTTT. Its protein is CASSFIIRGASNSPLHF.